A single sample gave rise to the 14 T cell receptor beta chains below, sequenced in a study of blood T cell repertoires in COVID-19. Method: immunoSEQ multiplex PCR; TCRdb's copy keeps in-frame clones and lacks some. The sample contains 35,000 to 50,000 clones, approximately 80% of which appear only once. Input material: peripheral blood. All receptors derive from a woman between 55 and 75 years old with acute or convalescent COVID-19.

This clone showed up just once. The CDR3 coding sequence is TGTGCTAGTGGTCTCCGGGACAGGGGCTACGAGCAGTACTTC. As protein: CASGLRDRGYEQYF. V is TRBV12-5 and J is TRBJ2-7; 10 bases are shared with TRBD1. After removal of 5 bases from V and 3 bases from J, the junction contained 4 bases not matched to a gene. Per the germline V gene, CDR1 is LGHNT and CDR2 is FRNRAP. The CDR3 extends over 14 amino acids.

The chain links TRBV10-3 to TRBJ2-3; the match to TRBD2 covers 7 bases. Germline CDR1 reads ENHRY; CDR2 reads SYGVKD. CDR3 size: 16 residues. V lost 10 bases and J lost 2; bases outside the gene matches: 15. The CDR3 region has the DNA TGTGCCACCACGGGGCGGGCGGGGGTATCCACAGATACGCAGTATTTT. Translated, it gives CATTGRAGVSTDTQYF.

This rearrangement joins TRBV6-6 to TRBJ1-1; D is ambiguous. The CDR3 has 14 amino acids. Per germline, CDR1 MNHNY and CDR2 SVGAGI (reference sequence). V lost 0 bases and J 2 bases, leaving 7 bases between the germline ends. The CDR3 here is CASSYSQLNTEAFF. CDR3 DNA: TGTGCCAGCAGTTACTCGCAGTTAAACACTGAAGCTTTCTTT.

J is TRBJ2-7 and V is TRBV28; D perhaps matches TRBD2 (5 bases). Deletions cut 8 bases from V and 3 bases from J, with 14 bases between. The CDR3 is 13 amino acids. Germline loops: CDR1 MDHEN, CDR2 SYDVKM. DNA for the CDR3: TGTGCCAGCTTGGACGGGGAGCACTACGAGCAGTACTTC. Its protein is CASLDGEHYEQYF. Based on the CDR3 plus reference TRBV28 and TRBJ2-7, the full variable domain is DVKVTQSSRYLVKRTGEKVFLECVQDMDHENMFWYRQDPGLGLRLIYFSYDVKMKEKGDIPEGYSVSREKKERFSLILESASTNQTSMYLCASLDGEHYEQYFGPGTRLTVT.

This clone has only one observation. The chain uses TRBV4-2 and TRBJ2-7, with unresolved D. Trimming left V 1 base short and J 4 bases short, with 8 bases between. This CDR3 comprises 13 residues. CDR1 is LGHNA, CDR2 YNFKEQ, per germline. The CDR3 loop is CASSQGLFYEQYF. The CDR3 nucleotides read TGTGCCAGCAGCCAAGGACTGTTTTACGAGCAGTACTTC.

This sequence joins TRBV2 and TRBJ2-1, with 15 bases that match TRBD2. The CDR3 totals 15 residues. Germline V gives CDR1 SNHLY, CDR2 FYNNEI. With 9 bases clipped from V and 1 base from J, the junction kept 1 base outside the gene matches. The CDR3 spells CASGTSGGSYNEQFF. CDR3 nucleotide sequence: TGTGCCAGTGGGACTAGCGGGGGGTCCTACAATGAGCAGTTCTTC. Filled out from reference TRBV2 and TRBJ2-1, the complete variable domain reads EPEVTQTPSHQVTQMGQEVILRCVPISNHLYFYWYRQILGQKVEFLVSFYNNEISEKSEIFDDQFSVERPDGSNFTLKIRSTKLEDSAMYFCASGTSGGSYNEQFFGPGTRLTVL.

In DNA form, the CDR3 reads TGCAGCTCTCCGGGACAGGGCACAGGAACTGAAGCTTTCTTT. Protein sequence: CSSPGQGTGTEAFF. The V call is TRBV29-1, the J call TRBJ1-1; 9 nucleotides match TRBD1. Trimming took 8 bases from V and 5 from J; bases not matched to a gene: 12. The CDR3 sequence is 14 residues long. In germline, CDR1 is SQVTM, CDR2 ANQGSEA.

The V gene is TRBV18, the J gene TRBJ1-2; 8 bases are shared with TRBD1. The germline CDR1 and CDR2 sequences are KGHSH and LQKENI. The J segment lost 6 bases and the V segment lost 1 base, leaving 7 bases of the junction unmatched. The CDR3 is 15 amino acids. CDR3 sequence: CASSPRPGQGDGYTF. Written as DNA, the CDR3 is TGTGCCAGCTCACCACGACCAGGACAGGGAGATGGCTACACCTTC.

This clone was found once. The chain combines TRBV12-3 or TRBV12-4 with TRBJ2-7; D uncertain. The CDR3 is 13 residues long. Trimming took off 2 bases at V and 0 bases at J, with 5 bases between the two ends. This chain's CDR3 is CASSLSSSYEQYF. The CDR3 region has the DNA TGTGCCAGCAGTTTATCTAGCTCCTACGAGCAGTACTTC.

The genes are TRBV5-1 and TRBJ2-2, with D perhaps matching TRBD1 (6 bases). The CDR3 has 16 residues. V lost 4 bases and J lost 0, with 13 bases in between. Germline values: CDR1 SGHRS, CDR2 YFSETQ. The CDR3 protein is CASSPRTASNTGELFF. CDR3 bases: TGCGCCAGCAGCCCGAGGACAGCCTCGAACACCGGGGAGCTGTTTTTT.

J is TRBJ1-1 and V is TRBV10-3; D perhaps matches TRBD1 (6 bases). Germline V gene data show CDR1 as ENHRY and CDR2 as SYGVKD. The CDR3 totals 14 residues. V dropped 2 bases and J dropped 3 bases, with 10 bases sitting between them. CDR3 in DNA: TGTGCCATCAGTGAGGTCGCAGGGGACACTGAAGCTTTCTTT. This gives the protein CAISEVAGDTEAFF.

This chain links TRBV4-3 with TRBJ2-1; 7 nucleotides line up with TRBD1. This CDR3 region has 15 residues. The germline CDR1 and CDR2 sequences are LGHNA and YSLEER. The trim removed 4 bases at V and 3 bases at J, leaving 6 bases unmatched. This chain's CDR3 is CASSLDREVYNEQFF. CDR3 coding DNA: TGCGCCAGCAGCCTTGACAGGGAAGTCTACAATGAGCAGTTCTTC.

The chain links TRBV19 to TRBJ1-2; 7 positions agree with TRBD1. The CDR3 is 13 amino acids. CDR1 is LNHDA and CDR2 is SQIVND in the germline V gene (reference sequence). J was trimmed by 6 bases and V by 3 bases; bases with no gene match: 4. CDR3 DNA: TGTGCCAGTAGTATCCGCCAGGGGGATGGCTACACCTTC. Translating it yields CASSIRQGDGYTF. The full variable domain, with the rest looked up from reference TRBV19 and TRBJ1-2, is DGGITQSPKYLFRKEGQNVTLSCEQNLNHDAMYWYRQDPGQGLRLIYYSQIVNDFQKGDIAEGYSVSREKKESFPLTVTSAQKNPTAFYLCASSIRQGDGYTFGSGTRLTVV.

CDR3 sequence reads: CASSSRVQGLSDNEKLFF. DNA of the CDR3: TGTGCCAGCAGCTCACGGGTCCAGGGTCTCAGTGATAATGAAAAACTGTTTTTT. The chain is built from TRBV27 and TRBJ1-4, with D tentatively TRBD1 (5 bases). This CDR3 is built from 18 residues. Germline CDR1 MNHEY, CDR2 SMNVEV (reference sequence). Deletions cut 6 bases from V and 4 bases from J, with 24 bases between.